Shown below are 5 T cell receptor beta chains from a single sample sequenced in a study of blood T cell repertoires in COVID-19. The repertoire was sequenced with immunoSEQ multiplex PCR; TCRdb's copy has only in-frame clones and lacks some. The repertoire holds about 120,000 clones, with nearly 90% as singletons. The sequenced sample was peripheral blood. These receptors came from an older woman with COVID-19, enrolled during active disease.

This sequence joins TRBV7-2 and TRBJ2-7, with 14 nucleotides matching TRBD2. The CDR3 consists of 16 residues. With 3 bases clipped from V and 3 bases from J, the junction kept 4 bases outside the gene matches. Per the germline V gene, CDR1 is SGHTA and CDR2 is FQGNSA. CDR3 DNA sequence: TGTGCCAGCAGCTTGGGACTAGCGGGGGAGGGCTACGAGCAGTACTTC. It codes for CASSLGLAGEGYEQYF.

CDR3 sequence: CASSGGVVEKLFF. The CDR3 DNA reads as TGTGCCAGCAGCGGGGGGGTGGTGGAGAAACTGTTTTTT. The J gene is TRBJ1-4, the V gene TRBV25-1; tentatively, D is TRBD1 (5 bases). The V end was cut by 6 bases, the J end by 11 bases, with 16 bases between. Germline CDR1 reads MGHDK; CDR2 reads SYGVNS. This CDR3 spans 13 amino acids.

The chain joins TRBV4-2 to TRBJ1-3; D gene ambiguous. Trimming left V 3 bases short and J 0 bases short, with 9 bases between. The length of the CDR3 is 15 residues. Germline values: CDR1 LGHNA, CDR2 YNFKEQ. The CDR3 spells CASSQGSSSGNTIYF. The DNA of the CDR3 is TGTGCCAGCAGCCAGGGCAGTTCCTCTGGAAACACCATATATTTT.

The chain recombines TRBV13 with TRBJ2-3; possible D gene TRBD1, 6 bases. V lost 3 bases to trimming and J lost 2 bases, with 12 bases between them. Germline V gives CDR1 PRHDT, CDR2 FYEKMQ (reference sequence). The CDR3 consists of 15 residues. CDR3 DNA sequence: TGTGCCAGCAGCTTTGGGGGCACTACCACAGATACGCAGTATTTT. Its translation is CASSFGGTTTDTQYF.

CDR3 bases: TGTGCCAGCAGCTATGAGTCCAATCAGCCCCAGCATTTT. It yields the protein CASSYESNQPQHF. The V call is TRBV7-2, the J call TRBJ1-5; D gene uncertain. The V gene's germline CDR1 is SGHTA and CDR2 FQGNSA. CDR3 size: 13 residues. Trimming cost V 4 bases and J 3 bases, with 7 bases left between them.